Here is one T cell receptor (beta chain) with its context. Treatment meaning: oral pan-JAK inhibitor, 5-10 mg twice daily. The length of the CDR3 is 16 residues. Per the germline V gene, CDR1 is SQVTM and CDR2 is ANQGSEA. The V and J ends lost 3 bases and 5 bases, in that order; junction bases with no gene match: 11. This sample was taken from a study of CD8+ T cells in alopecia areata. Background on the study: Using the percentage of affected scalp area, treated patients' severity was scored.

Sequencing used cDNA as its template, made by extracting RNA and reverse transcribing it. Some clones are missing from TCRdb's copy, which holds only in-frame ones; the method was immunoSEQ multiplex PCR. Here the sample spans tens of thousands of clones, 70% to 85% being singletons. Sequencing was performed on CD8+ T cells sorted from blood, taken around week 42, from a patient treated with tofacitinib. The J gene is TRBJ2-5, the V gene TRBV29-1, with 11 bases fitting TRBD2. The clonotype comes from a human donor with alopecia areata. The CDR3 loop is CSVDAGLAALGETQYF. The CDR3 region has the DNA TGCAGCGTTGATGCGGGACTAGCGGCTCTCGGGGAGACCCAGTACTTC.